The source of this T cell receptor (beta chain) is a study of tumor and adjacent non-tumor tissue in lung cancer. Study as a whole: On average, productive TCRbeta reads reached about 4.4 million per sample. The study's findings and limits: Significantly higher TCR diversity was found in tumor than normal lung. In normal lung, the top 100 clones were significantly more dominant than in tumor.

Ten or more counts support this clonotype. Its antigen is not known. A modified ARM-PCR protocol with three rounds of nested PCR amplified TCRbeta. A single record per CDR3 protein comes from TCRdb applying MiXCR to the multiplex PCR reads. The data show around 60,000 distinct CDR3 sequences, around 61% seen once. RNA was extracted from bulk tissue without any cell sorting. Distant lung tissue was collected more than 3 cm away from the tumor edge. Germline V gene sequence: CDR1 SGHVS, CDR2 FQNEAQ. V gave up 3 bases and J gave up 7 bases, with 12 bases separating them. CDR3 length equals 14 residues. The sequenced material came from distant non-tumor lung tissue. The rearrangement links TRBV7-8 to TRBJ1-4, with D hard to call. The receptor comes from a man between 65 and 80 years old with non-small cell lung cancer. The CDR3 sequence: CASSFRRGGEKLFF. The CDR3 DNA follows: TGTGCCAGCAGCTTTCGGAGAGGCGGTGAAAAACTGTTTTTT.